These 6 T cell receptor beta chains share one sample of origin, sequenced in a study of shared clonotypes between healthy human individuals. TCRdb's copy holds only in-frame clones and misses some; the assay was immunoSEQ multiplex PCR. Altogether roughly 660,000 clones are present, less than 95% being singletons, with the ten largest covering 34%. The sample was memory CD8+ T cells from PBMCs. Subset: CD45RO+ cells pooled with CCR7-negative TemRA cells. The receptor source for this set is a man in his late teens or twenties in good health. Some clones in this sample may be carry-over from other donors' samples.

The chain employs TRBV7-9 and TRBJ2-7, with a weak D call TRBD2 (5 bases). Trimming shortened V by 5 bases and J by 2 bases, and 13 bases separated the two germline ends. Germline V lookup: CDR1 SEHNR, CDR2 FQNEAQ (reference sequence). This CDR3 is built from 14 residues. The CDR3 spells CASSPVGSTYEQYF. The CDR3 DNA reads as TGTGCCAGCAGCCCCGTGGGGAGTACCTACGAGCAGTACTTC.

The rearrangement joins TRBV7-9 to TRBJ2-7; D is perhaps TRBD1 (6 bases). Trimming took off 4 bases at V and 6 bases at J, with 25 bases between the two ends. Germline CDR1 is SEHNR and CDR2 is FQNEAQ (reference sequence). This CDR3 contains 17 residues. DNA for the CDR3: TGTGCCAGCAGCTCCACGGCGAGGGGGTTATTTGTGGGCGAGCAGTACTTC. Translation: CASSSTARGLFVGEQYF. Together with reference TRBV7-9 and TRBJ2-7, the CDR3 gives the full variable domain: DTGVSQNPRHKITKRGQNVTFRCDPISEHNRLYWYRQTLGQGPEFLTYFQNEAQLEKSRLLSDRFSAERPKGSFSTLEIQRTEQGDSAMYLCASSSTARGLFVGEQYFGPGTRLTVT.

In nucleotides, the CDR3 is TGTGCCAGCACAATTACGGGACTAGCGGGAGGGCCCGCCGCAGATACGCAGTATTTT. This codes for CASTITGLAGGPAADTQYF. The gene calls are TRBV28 and TRBJ2-3, with TRBD2 matching 16 bases. The CDR3 sequence is 19 residues long. V lost 7 bases and J lost 4; bases outside the gene matches: 14. Germline CDR1 is MDHEN and CDR2 is SYDVKM.

In its sample, this clone was seen once. This rearrangement joins TRBV13 to TRBJ2-2; D perhaps matches TRBD2 (5 bases). The germline V gene encodes CDR1 PRHDT and CDR2 FYEKMQ (reference sequence). The CDR3 totals 15 residues. Trimming took off 3 bases at V and 2 bases at J, with 10 bases between the two ends. The chain's CDR3 is CASSFAGRNTGELFF. CDR3 nucleotide sequence: TGTGCCAGCAGCTTCGCGGGCAGAAACACCGGGGAGCTGTTTTTT.

The chain links TRBV28 to TRBJ1-6, with D perhaps matching TRBD1 (5 bases). The V and J ends lost 6 bases and 10 bases respectively, with 13 bases between them. Germline V gene lookup returns CDR1 MDHEN and CDR2 SYDVKM. The CDR3 spans 13 residues. CDR3 sequence: CASSERGNSPLHF. CDR3 DNA sequence: TGTGCCAGCAGCGAAAGGGGTAACTCACCCCTCCACTTT.

The chain has TRBV9 and TRBJ1-2, with D maybe TRBD1 (6 bases). Germline loops: CDR1 SGDLS, CDR2 YYNGEE. The V end lost 4 bases, the J end lost 8 bases, and 12 bases lay between the germline ends. The CDR3 covers 12 residues. CDR3 sequence: CASSPSGGGYTF. In DNA, the CDR3 is TGTGCCAGCAGCCCTTCTGGGGGCGGCTACACCTTC. The variable domain in full, completed from reference TRBV9 and TRBJ1-2, reads DSGVTQTPKHLITATGQRVTLRCSPRSGDLSVYWYQQSLDQGLQFLIQYYNGEERAKGNILERFSAQQFPDLHSELNLSSLELGDSALYFCASSPSGGGYTFGSGTRLTVV.